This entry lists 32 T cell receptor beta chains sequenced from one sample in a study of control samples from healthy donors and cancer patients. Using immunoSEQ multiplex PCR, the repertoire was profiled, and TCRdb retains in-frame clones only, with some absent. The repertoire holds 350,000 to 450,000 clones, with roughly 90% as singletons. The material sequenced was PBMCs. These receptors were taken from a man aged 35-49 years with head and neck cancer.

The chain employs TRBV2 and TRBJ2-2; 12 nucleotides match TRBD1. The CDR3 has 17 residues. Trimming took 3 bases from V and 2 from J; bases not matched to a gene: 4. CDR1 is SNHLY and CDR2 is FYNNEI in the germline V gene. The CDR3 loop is CASSDGTGGPNTGELFF. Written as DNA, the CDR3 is TGTGCCAGCAGTGATGGGACAGGGGGCCCTAACACCGGGGAGCTGTTTTTT.

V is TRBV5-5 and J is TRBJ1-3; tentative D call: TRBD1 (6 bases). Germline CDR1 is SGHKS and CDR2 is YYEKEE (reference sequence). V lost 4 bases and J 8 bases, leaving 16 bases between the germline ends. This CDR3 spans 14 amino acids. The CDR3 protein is CASSPGTRVHTIYF. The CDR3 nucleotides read TGTGCCAGCAGCCCTGGGACAAGGGTACACACCATATATTTT.

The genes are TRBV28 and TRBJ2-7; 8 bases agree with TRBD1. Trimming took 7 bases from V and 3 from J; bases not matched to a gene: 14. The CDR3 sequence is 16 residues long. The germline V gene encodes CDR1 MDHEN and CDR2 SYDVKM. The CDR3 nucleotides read TGTGCCAGCACCCCGCACCGACAGGGGAGACACTACGAGCAGTACTTC. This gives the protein CASTPHRQGRHYEQYF.

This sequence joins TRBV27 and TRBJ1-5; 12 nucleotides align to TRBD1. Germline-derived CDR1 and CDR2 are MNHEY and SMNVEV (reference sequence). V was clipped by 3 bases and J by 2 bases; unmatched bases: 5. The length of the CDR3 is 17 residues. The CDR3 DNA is TGTGCCAGCAGTTTCCGAGGGACAGGGGGCGGCAATCAGCCCCAGCATTTT. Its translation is CASSFRGTGGGNQPQHF.

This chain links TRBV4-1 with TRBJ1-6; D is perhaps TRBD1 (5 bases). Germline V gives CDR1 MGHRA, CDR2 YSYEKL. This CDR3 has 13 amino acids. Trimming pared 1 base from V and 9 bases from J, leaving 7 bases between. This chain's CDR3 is CASSQGGSSPLHF. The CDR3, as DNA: TGCGCCAGCAGCCAAGGGGGGAGTTCACCCCTCCACTTT.

CDR3 coding DNA: TGTGCCACCAGCAGAGATCACGGGGCAACGTACCAAGAGACCCAGTACTTC. Protein: CATSRDHGATYQETQYF. The chain recombines TRBV15 with TRBJ2-5; TRBD1 or TRBD2 may be the D gene (5 bases each). The CDR3 consists of 17 residues. V shed 0 bases and J shed 0 bases, with 14 bases lying between them. Per the germline V gene, CDR1 is LNHNV and CDR2 is YYDKDF (reference sequence).

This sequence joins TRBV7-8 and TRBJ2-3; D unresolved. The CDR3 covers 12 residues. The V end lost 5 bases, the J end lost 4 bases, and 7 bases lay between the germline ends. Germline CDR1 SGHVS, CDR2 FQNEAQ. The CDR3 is CASSLSPDTQYF. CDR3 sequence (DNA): TGTGCCAGCAGCCTCAGCCCAGATACGCAGTATTTT.

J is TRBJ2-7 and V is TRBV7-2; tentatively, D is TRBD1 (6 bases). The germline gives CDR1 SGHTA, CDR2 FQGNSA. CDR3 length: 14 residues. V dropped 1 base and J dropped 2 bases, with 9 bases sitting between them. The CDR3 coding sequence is TGTGCCAGCAGCTTAGGGACAGTAACCTACGAGCAGTACTTC. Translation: CASSLGTVTYEQYF.

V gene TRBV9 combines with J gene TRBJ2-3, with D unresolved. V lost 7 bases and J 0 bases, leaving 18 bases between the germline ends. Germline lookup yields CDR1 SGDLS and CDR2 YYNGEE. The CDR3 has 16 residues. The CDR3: CASGPPSVSSTDTQYF. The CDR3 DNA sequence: TGTGCCAGCGGCCCCCCCAGCGTTTCAAGCACAGATACGCAGTATTTT. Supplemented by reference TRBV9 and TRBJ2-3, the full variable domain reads DSGVTQTPKHLITATGQRVTLRCSPRSGDLSVYWYQQSLDQGLQFLIQYYNGEERAKGNILERFSAQQFPDLHSELNLSSLELGDSALYFCASGPPSVSSTDTQYFGPGTRLTVL.

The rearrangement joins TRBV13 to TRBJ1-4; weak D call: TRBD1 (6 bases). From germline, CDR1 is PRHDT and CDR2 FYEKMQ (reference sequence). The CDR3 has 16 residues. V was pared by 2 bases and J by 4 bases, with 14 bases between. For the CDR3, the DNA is TGTGCCAGCAGCTTATCGCAGGGGTCAATTAATGAAAAACTGTTTTTT. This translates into CASSLSQGSINEKLFF.

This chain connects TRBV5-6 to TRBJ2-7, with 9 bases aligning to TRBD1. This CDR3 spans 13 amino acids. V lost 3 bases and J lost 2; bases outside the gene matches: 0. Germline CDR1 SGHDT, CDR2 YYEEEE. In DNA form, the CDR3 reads TGTGCCAGCAGCTGGGACAGGGCCTACGAGCAGTACTTC. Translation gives CASSWDRAYEQYF.

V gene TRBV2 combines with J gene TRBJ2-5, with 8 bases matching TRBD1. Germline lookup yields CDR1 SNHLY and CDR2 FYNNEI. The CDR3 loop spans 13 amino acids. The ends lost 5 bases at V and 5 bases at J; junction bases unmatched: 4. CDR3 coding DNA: TGTGCCAGCAGTAGACAGGGGCGGGAGACCCAGTACTTC. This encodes CASSRQGRETQYF.

The CDR3 nucleotides read TGTGCCAGCAGCGTAGACGTGACAGAATATGGCTACACCTTC. As protein: CASSVDVTEYGYTF. The chain recombines TRBV9 with TRBJ1-2, with TRBD1 as a possible D gene (5 bases). Germline values: CDR1 SGDLS, CDR2 YYNGEE. V lost 0 bases and J 5 bases, leaving 11 bases between the germline ends. The CDR3 has 14 residues.

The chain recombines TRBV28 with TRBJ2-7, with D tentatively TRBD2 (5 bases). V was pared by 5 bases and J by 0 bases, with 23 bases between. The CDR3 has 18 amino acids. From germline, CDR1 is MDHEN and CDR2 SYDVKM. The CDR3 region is CASSRTFLSGLRSYEQYF. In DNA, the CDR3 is TGTGCCAGCAGTCGCACTTTCCTCAGCGGACTCCGCTCCTACGAGCAGTACTTC.

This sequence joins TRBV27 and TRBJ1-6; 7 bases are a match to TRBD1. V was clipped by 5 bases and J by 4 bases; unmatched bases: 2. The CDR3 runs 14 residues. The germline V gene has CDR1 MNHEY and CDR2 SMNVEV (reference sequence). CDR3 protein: CASSARGYNSPLHF. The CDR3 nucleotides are TGTGCCAGCAGTGCCAGGGGGTATAATTCACCCCTCCACTTT.

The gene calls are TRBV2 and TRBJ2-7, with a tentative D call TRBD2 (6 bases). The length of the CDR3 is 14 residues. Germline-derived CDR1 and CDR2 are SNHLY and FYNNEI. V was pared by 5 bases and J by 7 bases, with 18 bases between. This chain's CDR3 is CASSRLGVSGEQYF. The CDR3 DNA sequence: TGTGCCAGCAGTCGACTAGGAGTCTCTGGAGAGCAGTACTTC.

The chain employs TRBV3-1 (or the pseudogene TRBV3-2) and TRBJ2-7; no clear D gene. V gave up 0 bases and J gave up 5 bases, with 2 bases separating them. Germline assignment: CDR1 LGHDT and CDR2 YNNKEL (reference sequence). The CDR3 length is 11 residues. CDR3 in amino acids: CASSQDDEQYF. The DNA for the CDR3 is TGTGCCAGCAGCCAAGATGACGAGCAGTACTTC.

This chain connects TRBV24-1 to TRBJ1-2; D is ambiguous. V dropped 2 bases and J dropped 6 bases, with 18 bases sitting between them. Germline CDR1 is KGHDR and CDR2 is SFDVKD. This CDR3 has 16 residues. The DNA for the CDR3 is TGTGCCACCAGTGATTCCCCGTCGGTGGGTTTCAATGGCTACACCTTC. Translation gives CATSDSPSVGFNGYTF.

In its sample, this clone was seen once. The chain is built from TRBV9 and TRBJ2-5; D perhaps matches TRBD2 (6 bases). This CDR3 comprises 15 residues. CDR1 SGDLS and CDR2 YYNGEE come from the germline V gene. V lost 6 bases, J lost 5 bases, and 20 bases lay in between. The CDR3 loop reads CASTERTGEGETQYF. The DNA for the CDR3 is TGTGCCAGCACAGAACGGACGGGAGAAGGCGAGACCCAGTACTTC.

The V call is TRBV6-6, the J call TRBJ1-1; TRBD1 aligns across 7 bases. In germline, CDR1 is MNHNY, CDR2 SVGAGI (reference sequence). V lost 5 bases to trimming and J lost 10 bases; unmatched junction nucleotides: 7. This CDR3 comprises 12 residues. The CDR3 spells CASSIDRVGAFF. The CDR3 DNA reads TGTGCCAGCAGTATCGACAGGGTCGGAGCTTTCTTT.

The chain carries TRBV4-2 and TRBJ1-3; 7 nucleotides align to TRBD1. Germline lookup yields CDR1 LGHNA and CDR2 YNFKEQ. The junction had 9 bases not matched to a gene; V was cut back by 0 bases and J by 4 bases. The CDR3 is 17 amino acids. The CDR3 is CASSQDYRGSAGNTIYF. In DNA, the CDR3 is TGTGCCAGCAGCCAAGATTACAGGGGTAGTGCGGGAAACACCATATATTTT.

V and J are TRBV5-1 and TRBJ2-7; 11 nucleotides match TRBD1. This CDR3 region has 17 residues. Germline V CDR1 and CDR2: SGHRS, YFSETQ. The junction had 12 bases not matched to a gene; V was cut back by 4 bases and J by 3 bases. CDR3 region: CASSPSWTGGTFYEQYF. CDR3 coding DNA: TGCGCCAGCAGCCCCTCGTGGACAGGGGGCACATTCTACGAGCAGTACTTC.

The CDR3 DNA follows: TGTGCCAGCAGCGTAGAGGGACAGGCCTCTGAAGCTTTCTTT. Its protein product is CASSVEGQASEAFF. The J gene is TRBJ1-1, the V gene TRBV9; 8 bases are a match to TRBD1. The CDR3 covers 14 residues. V trimming: 0 bases; J trimming: 6 bases; junction bases outside the gene matches: 4. From germline, CDR1 is SGDLS and CDR2 YYNGEE. The full variable domain, completed using reference TRBV9 and TRBJ1-1, is DSGVTQTPKHLITATGQRVTLRCSPRSGDLSVYWYQQSLDQGLQFLIQYYNGEERAKGNILERFSAQQFPDLHSELNLSSLELGDSALYFCASSVEGQASEAFFGQGTRLTVV.

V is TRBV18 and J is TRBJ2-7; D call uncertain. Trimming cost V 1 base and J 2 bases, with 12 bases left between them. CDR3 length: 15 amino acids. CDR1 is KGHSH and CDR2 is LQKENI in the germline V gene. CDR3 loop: CASSPQPEKTYEQYF. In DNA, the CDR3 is TGTGCCAGCTCACCACAACCAGAAAAGACCTACGAGCAGTACTTC.

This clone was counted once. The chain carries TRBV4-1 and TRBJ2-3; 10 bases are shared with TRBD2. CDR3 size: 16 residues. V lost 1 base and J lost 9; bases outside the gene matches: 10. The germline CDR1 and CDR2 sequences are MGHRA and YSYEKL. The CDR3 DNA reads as TGCGCCAGCAGCCAAGGTACTAGCGGGGCCCTCCCGACGCAGTATTTT. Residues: CASSQGTSGALPTQYF.

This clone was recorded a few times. CDR3 loop: CASSRGTGPATNEKLFF. The CDR3 region has the DNA TGTGCCAGTAGTAGAGGGACAGGGCCTGCAACTAATGAAAAACTGTTTTTT. The V gene is TRBV19, the J gene TRBJ1-4; 9 bases agree with TRBD1. Germline V gene data show CDR1 as LNHDA and CDR2 as SQIVND (reference sequence). The V and J ends lost 4 bases and 0 bases, in that order; junction bases with no gene match: 6. The CDR3 loop spans 17 amino acids.

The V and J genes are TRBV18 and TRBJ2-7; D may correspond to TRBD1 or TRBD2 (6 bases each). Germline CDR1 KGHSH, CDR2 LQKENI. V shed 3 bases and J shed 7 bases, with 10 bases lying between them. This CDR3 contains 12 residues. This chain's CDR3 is CASSPGGGEQYF. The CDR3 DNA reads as TGTGCCAGCTCACCCGGGGGCGGTGAGCAGTACTTC.

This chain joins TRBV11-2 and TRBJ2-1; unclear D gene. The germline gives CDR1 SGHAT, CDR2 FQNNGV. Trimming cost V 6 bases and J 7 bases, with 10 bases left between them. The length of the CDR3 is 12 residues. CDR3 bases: TGTGCCAGCAGGCCAAGCAGTAATGAGCAGTTCTTC. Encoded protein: CASRPSSNEQFF.

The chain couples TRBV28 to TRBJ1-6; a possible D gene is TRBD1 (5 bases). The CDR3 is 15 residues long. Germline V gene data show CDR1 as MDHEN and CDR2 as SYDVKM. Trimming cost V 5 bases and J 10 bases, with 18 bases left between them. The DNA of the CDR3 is TGTGCCAGCAGTGGGTACGGGGGGGTAGGCTCACCCCTCCACTTT. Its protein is CASSGYGGVGSPLHF.

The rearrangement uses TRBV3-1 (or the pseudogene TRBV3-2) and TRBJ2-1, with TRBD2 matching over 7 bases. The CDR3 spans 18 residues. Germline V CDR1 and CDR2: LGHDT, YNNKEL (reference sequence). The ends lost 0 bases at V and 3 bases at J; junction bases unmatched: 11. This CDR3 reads CASSQDQWASGHYNEQFF. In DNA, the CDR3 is TGTGCCAGCAGCCAAGATCAGTGGGCTAGCGGACACTACAATGAGCAGTTCTTC.

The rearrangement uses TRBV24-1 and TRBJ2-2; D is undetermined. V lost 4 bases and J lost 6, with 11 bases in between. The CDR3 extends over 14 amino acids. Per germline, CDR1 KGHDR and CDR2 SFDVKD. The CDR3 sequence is CATSDLTRAGELFF. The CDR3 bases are TGTGCCACCAGTGACCTCACAAGGGCCGGGGAGCTGTTTTTT.

This CDR3 reads CASSPRQGDYEQYF. CDR3 nucleotides: TGTGCCAGCAGCCCCCGACAGGGTGACTACGAGCAGTACTTC. This chain connects TRBV7-2 to TRBJ2-7; 7 nucleotides line up with TRBD1. Germline assignment: CDR1 SGHTA and CDR2 FQGNSA. This CDR3 region has 14 residues. Trimming at V came to 5 bases and at J to 3 bases, leaving 7 bases not matched to a gene.